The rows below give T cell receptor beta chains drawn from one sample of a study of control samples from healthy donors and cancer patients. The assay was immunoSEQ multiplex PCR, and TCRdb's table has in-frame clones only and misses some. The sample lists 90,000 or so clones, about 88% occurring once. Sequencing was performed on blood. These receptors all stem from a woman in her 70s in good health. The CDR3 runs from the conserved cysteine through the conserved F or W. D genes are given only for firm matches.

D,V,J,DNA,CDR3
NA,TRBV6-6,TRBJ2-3,TGTGCCAGCACACTAGGGACCGGCACAGATACGCAGTATTTT,CASTLGTGTDTQYF
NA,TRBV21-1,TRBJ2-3,TGTGCCAGCAGCAAGTGGAAGGCTAGCGGGAGGGCCCGAGATACGCAGTATTTT,CASSKWKASGRARDTQYF
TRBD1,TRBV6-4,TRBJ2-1,TGTGCCAGCAGTGACACCGCCGGGCAGGGGGTGAATGAGCAGTTCTTC,CASSDTAGQGVNEQFF
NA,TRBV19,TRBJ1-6,TGTGCCAGTAAGGACAGCACAAATTCACCCCTCCACTTT,CASKDSTNSPLHF
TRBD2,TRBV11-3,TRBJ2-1,TGTGCCAGCAGCTCCCCGAATTTAGGGACTAGCGGGGGGAATGAGCAGTTCTTC,CASSSPNLGTSGGNEQFF
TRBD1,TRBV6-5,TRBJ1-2,TGTGCCAGCAGTTACCGGGACAGGGGTACATATGGCTACACCTTC,CASSYRDRGTYGYTF
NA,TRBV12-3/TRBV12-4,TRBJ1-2,TGTGCCAGCAATATACAGGGACATGGCTACACCTTC,CASNIQGHGYTF
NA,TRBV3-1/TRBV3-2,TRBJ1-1,TGTGCCAGCAGCCAAGAGAGCAGGGCGGGAGCTTTCTTT,CASSQESRAGAFF
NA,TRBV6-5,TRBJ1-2,TGTGCCAGCAAAGATCATGTCGGAATTGCCTATGGCTACACCTTC,CASKDHVGIAYGYTF
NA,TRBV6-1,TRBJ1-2,TGTGCCAGCAGTGAAGTGGACAGTATTCATGGCTACACCTTC,CASSEVDSIHGYTF